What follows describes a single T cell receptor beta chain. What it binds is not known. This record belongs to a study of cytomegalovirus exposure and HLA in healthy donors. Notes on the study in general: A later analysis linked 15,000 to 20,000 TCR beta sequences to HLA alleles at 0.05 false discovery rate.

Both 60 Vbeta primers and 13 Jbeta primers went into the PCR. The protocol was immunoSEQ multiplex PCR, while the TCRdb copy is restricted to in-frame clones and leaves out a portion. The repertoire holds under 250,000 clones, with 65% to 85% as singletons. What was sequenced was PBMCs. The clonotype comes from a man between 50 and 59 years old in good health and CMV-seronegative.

In DNA form, the CDR3 reads TGTGCCAGCTCACTCGATTTACAGGGTCGGGGCCACGAGCAGTACTTC. This translates into CASSLDLQGRGHEQYF. The chain employs TRBV18 and TRBJ2-7, with D possibly being TRBD1 (6 bases). Germline V gene data show CDR1 as KGHSH and CDR2 as LQKENI. The CDR3 contains 16 residues. The ends were cut back, 4 bases at V and 5 bases at J, with 21 bases in the middle.